This TCR beta chain emerged from a study of CD8 T cells in Susac syndrome. V lost 4 bases, J lost 1 base, and 9 bases stayed unmatched. The CDR3 runs to 15 residues. Germline CDR1 DFQATT, CDR2 SNEGSKA (reference sequence). About 0.5 to 1 ug RNA was reverse transcribed with random hexamers. Across 54 Vbeta and 13 Jbeta, TCR beta CDR3 was amplified with immunoSEQ multiplex PCR. TCRdb processed the immunoSEQ multiplex PCR reads anew with MiXCR; each CDR3 protein has one entry. The data hold 130,000 or so distinct CDR3 sequences, with just under 95% observed a single time. V gene TRBV20-1 combines with J gene TRBJ1-1; 7 bases line up with TRBD1. The clonotype was recovered from a human donor with Susac syndrome. The specimen sequenced was CD8+ T cells from PBMCs. CDR3 DNA sequence: TGCAGTGCTATAGGGCAGGGGGAGGAGAACACTGAAGCTTTCTTT. Protein sequence: CSAIGQGEENTEAFF.